The clone carrying this T cell receptor beta chain was recorded only once. Participants, about 18 to 100 years old, spanned approximately 25 US areas. Participant reports of clinical history set cohort assignment. The source of the sample is a study of blood T cell repertoires in COVID-19. Study details: Acute-phase and convalescent COVID-19 samples originated in the United States, Italy and Spain.

Authors' analysis steps: Amplifying reference gene primers gave estimates of nucleated cell counts. Sequencing was performed with immunoSEQ multiplex PCR; in TCRdb, only in-frame clones are kept and a portion is missing. For V, J and clone size, that table is used; D and trimming come from the DNA. The sample has some 210,000 clones; over 75% are singletons. Germline CDR1 is DFQATT and CDR2 is SNEGSKA (reference sequence). The CDR3 has 11 amino acids. Trimming left V 4 bases short and J 6 bases short, with 9 bases between. The sequence was obtained from a man aged 40-49 years who had recovered from COVID-19. J is TRBJ1-1 and V is TRBV20-1; D unclear. Sequencing was carried out using PBMCs or T cells enriched from blood (not recorded which). As DNA, the CDR3 is TGCAGTGCTACCAGACAATCTGAAGCTTTCTTT. Translation gives CSATRQSEAFF.